The 18 T cell receptor beta chains in this list originate from one sample, sequenced in a study of naive and memory T cell subsets. Study-wide results and caveats: Especially in CD8 cells, naive repertoires contained a few larger clonotypes, possibly CD45RA-re-expressing memory cells.

An equimolar mix of two oligonucleotides served as the beta constant-region primer for TRBC1 and TRBC2. Four rounds of PCR amplified the ligated cDNA using nested alpha and beta constant-region primers plus SP2. TCRdb itself ran the UMI-ligation and nested PCR reads through MiXCR, one entry per CDR3 protein. Of roughly 92,000 distinct CDR3 sequences listed, 11% are singletons. These TCRs' antigens remain unknown. Sequenced input: naive CD4+ T cells from blood. These receptors were obtained from a human donor in good health.

This clonotype was counted ten times or more. CDR3 in DNA: TGTGCCAGCAGTGAATTGGCAGGGGCCGCGCAGTATTTT. Protein: CASSELAGAAQYF. The rearrangement joins TRBV2 to TRBJ2-3, with D perhaps matching TRBD1 (6 bases). Germline CDR1 SNHLY, CDR2 FYNNEI. The ends were cut back, 2 bases at V and 10 bases at J, with 13 bases in the middle. CDR3 size: 13 residues.

The chain joins TRBV2 to TRBJ2-3; 9 positions agree with TRBD1. With 0 bases clipped from V and 1 base from J, the junction kept 11 bases outside the gene matches. CDR1 and CDR2 (germline): SNHLY, FYNNEI. The CDR3 runs 19 residues. The CDR3 bases are TGTGCCAGCAGTGAAGCCGTTTCGACGGACAGGGGAGGCACAGATACGCAGTATTTT. Its translation is CASSEAVSTDRGGTDTQYF.

As concerns this clonotype: Compared with germline, one end of the junction differs, possibly owing to a read error. CDR3 bases: TGTGCCAGCAGCCAATGGGACTCGGGGGGACGTAACCTCTTC. It yields the protein CASSQWDSGGRNLF. This sequence joins TRBV5-6 and TRBJ2-7, with 7 bases that match TRBD2. The CDR3 consists of 14 residues. Looked up from germline, CDR1 is SGHDT and CDR2 is YYEEEE. Full variable domain (outside the CDR3, taken from reference TRBV5-6 and TRBJ2-7): DAGVTQSPTHLIKTRGQQVTLRCSPKSGHDTVSWYQQALGQGPQFIFQYYEEEERQRGNFPDRFSGHQFPNYSSELNVNALLLGDSALYLCASSQWDSGGRNLFGPGTRLTVT.

This clonotype has more than one count but fewer than ten. J is TRBJ2-2 and V is TRBV6-2 or TRBV6-3; D is uncertain. V was trimmed by 0 bases and J by 2 bases, leaving 7 bases between them. The germline CDR1 and CDR2 sequences are MNHEY and SVGEGT. This CDR3 is built from 15 residues. The CDR3 DNA is TGTGCCAGCAGTTACTCGAGACAAAACACCGGGGAGCTGTTTTTT. Translated, it gives CASSYSRQNTGELFF.

The CDR3 bases are TGTGCCAGCAGCCAGACAGGGACCCCCAATCAGCCCCAGCATTTT. Encoded protein: CASSQTGTPNQPQHF. The gene calls are TRBV16 and TRBJ1-5, with 7 bases identical to TRBD1. Germline CDR1 is KGHSY and CDR2 is FQNENV. The CDR3 is 15 amino acids. The trim removed 3 bases at V and 3 bases at J, leaving 5 bases unmatched.

The V gene is TRBV9, the J gene TRBJ2-5, with TRBD2 matching over 9 bases. This CDR3 is built from 20 residues. CDR1 is SGDLS and CDR2 is YYNGEE in the germline V gene. The trim removed 2 bases at V and 0 bases at J, leaving 17 bases unmatched. CDR3 DNA: TGTGCCAGCAGCGTGAGGATCTCTAGCGGGGCCCCCCGGAACCAAGAGACCCAGTACTTC. Protein sequence: CASSVRISSGAPRNQETQYF.

V usage is TRBV5-1 and J usage is TRBJ1-5, with D uncertain. The CDR3 contains 13 residues. In germline, CDR1 is SGHRS, CDR2 YFSETQ. Trimming left V 0 bases short and J 3 bases short, with 4 bases between. The CDR3 loop is CASSLESNQPQHF. CDR3 DNA sequence: TGCGCCAGCAGCTTGGAGTCCAATCAGCCCCAGCATTTT.

The J gene is TRBJ2-5, the V gene TRBV3-1, with TRBD2 identical over 8 bases. Trimming at V came to 0 bases and at J to 2 bases, leaving 2 bases not matched to a gene. The CDR3 has 15 residues. Looked up from germline, CDR1 is LGHDT and CDR2 is YNNKEL (reference sequence). The CDR3 nucleotides read TGTGCCAGCAGCCAAGATGGACTAGCACAAGAGACCCAGTACTTC. The encoded protein is CASSQDGLAQETQYF.

The chain recombines TRBV6-2 or TRBV6-3 with TRBJ1-5, with no clear D. V lost 7 bases, J lost 4 bases, and 20 bases lay in between. This CDR3 region has 16 residues. CDR1 and CDR2 from the germline V gene are MNHEY and SVGEGT. CDR3 DNA: TGTGCCAGCAACCTTCGCCGCTCGACACAGAATCAGCCCCAGCATTTT. As protein: CASNLRRSTQNQPQHF.

This chain connects TRBV12-3 or TRBV12-4 to TRBJ2-7, with D possibly being TRBD2 (6 bases). Trimming left V 3 bases short and J 4 bases short, with 13 bases between. This CDR3 contains 14 residues. The CDR3 spells CASSLFRGSYEQYF. The DNA of the CDR3 is TGTGCCAGCAGTTTGTTCCGGGGGTCGTACGAGCAGTACTTC.

This clonotype was detected a few times. The chain employs TRBV20-1 and TRBJ1-5; D possibly corresponds to TRBD1 (6 bases). The CDR3 is 14 amino acids. Trimming cost V 6 bases and J 5 bases, with 17 bases left between them. Germline-derived CDR1 and CDR2 are DFQATT and SNEGSKA (reference sequence). CDR3 amino acids: CSAQRGQEDQPQHF. Written as DNA, the CDR3 is TGCAGTGCCCAGCGGGGGCAGGAAGATCAGCCCCAGCATTTT.

Details on this clonotype: A read error is possible here, since a much larger clone lies one base away. The rearrangement uses TRBV6-6 and TRBJ2-7; TRBD2 matches at 9 bases. The germline V gene encodes CDR1 MNHNY and CDR2 SVGAGI (reference sequence). The length of the CDR3 is 17 residues. V shed 6 bases and J 0 bases; nucleotides not matched to a gene: 12. This CDR3 is CASRPWAGGFGSYEQYF. The DNA for the CDR3 is TGTGCCAGCAGGCCCTGGGCGGGGGGGTTCGGCTCCTACGAGCAGTACTTC.

This chain links TRBV7-2 with TRBJ2-3; 8 bases line up with TRBD1. The germline V gene has CDR1 SGHTA and CDR2 FQGNSA. V trimming: 7 bases; J trimming: 2 bases; junction bases outside the gene matches: 5. The CDR3 contains 14 residues. CDR3 DNA: TGTGCCAGCAAACGACAGGGGCCCACAGATACGCAGTATTTT. This translates into CASKRQGPTDTQYF.

This clonotype was counted at least ten times. The V and J genes are TRBV7-2 and TRBJ2-1; 7 bases line up with TRBD1. The trim removed 1 base at V and 8 bases at J, leaving 8 bases unmatched. Germline CDR1 reads SGHTA; CDR2 reads FQGNSA. The CDR3 is 15 residues long. The CDR3 region has the DNA TGTGCCAGCAGCTTAGTAGGCAGGGGGATCGATGAGCAGTTCTTC. Amino acid sequence: CASSLVGRGIDEQFF.

The chain is built from TRBV6-5 and TRBJ1-1; a weak D match, TRBD1 (5 bases). CDR1 and CDR2 (germline): MNHEY, SVGAGI. The CDR3 sequence is 14 residues long. The V end was cut by 6 bases, the J end by 2 bases, with 13 bases between. This chain's CDR3 is CASSSGLLNTEAFF. In DNA form, the CDR3 reads TGTGCCAGCAGCTCGGGGCTACTAAACACTGAAGCTTTCTTT.

J is TRBJ1-6 and V is TRBV25-1; TRBD1 matches at 7 bases. V lost 6 bases to trimming and J lost 9 bases; unmatched junction nucleotides: 11. The germline CDR1 and CDR2 sequences are MGHDK and SYGVNS. The CDR3 extends over 15 amino acids. As DNA, the CDR3 is TGTGCCAGCAGCTCCGGACAGGTCTCCGGTTCACCCCTCCACTTT. It is translated as CASSSGQVSGSPLHF.

The V gene is TRBV5-1, the J gene TRBJ2-3; the match to TRBD2 covers 13 bases. Germline CDR1 is SGHRS and CDR2 is YFSETQ. V trimming: 4 bases; J trimming: 4 bases; junction bases outside the gene matches: 12. The CDR3 is 18 amino acids. The CDR3 protein is CASSNQGLAGSYADTQYF. The CDR3 bases are TGCGCCAGCAGCAACCAGGGACTAGCGGGATCTTACGCAGATACGCAGTATTTT.

There are many counts of this clonotype. V and J are TRBV12-3 or TRBV12-4 and TRBJ2-3, with no clear D. V was shortened by 4 bases and J by 3 bases, with 14 bases between the two germline ends. The CDR3 is made up of 15 amino acids. The CDR3 loop is CASSSPRPRTDTQYF. DNA of the CDR3: TGTGCCAGCAGTTCCCCCCGTCCCCGGACAGATACGCAGTATTTT.